The 32 T cell receptor beta chains below all came from one sample that was sequenced in a study of T-cell reconstitution after alpha-beta-depleted transplantation in children. A library of TCRbeta sequences, prepared with unique molecular identifiers, was generated. A single record per CDR3 protein comes from TCRdb applying MiXCR to the PCR reads. The repertoire includes some 340,000 distinct CDR3 sequences, under 13% of them detected once, and less than 2.5% sits in the top ten. The sample in question was PBMCs from the stem cell graft donor, obtained from the stem cell graft. The source of these receptors is a human donor who donated a stem cell graft to a child with acute lymphoblastic leukemia.

This clonotype was seen repeatedly, ten times or more. The chain carries TRBV27 and TRBJ1-6, with D uncertain. The CDR3 has 13 residues. V lost 0 bases and J 9 bases, leaving 6 bases between the germline ends. Germline CDR1 and CDR2: MNHEY and SMNVEV (reference sequence). The CDR3 nucleotides read TGTGCCAGCAGTTTATCGGCGTTTTCACCCCTCCACTTT. Translating gives CASSLSAFSPLHF.

This clonotype was found a few times. V and J are TRBV7-8 and TRBJ2-5; the D call may be TRBD1 or TRBD2 (6 bases each). V was clipped by 1 base and J by 5 bases, with 20 bases between them. The CDR3 spans 17 residues. Germline V lookup: CDR1 SGHVS, CDR2 FQNEAQ. Here the CDR3 DNA reads TGTGCCAGCAGCTTAGTCCGGGTCTCCCTAGGGGGGGAGACCCAGTACTTC. The encoded protein is CASSLVRVSLGGETQYF.

V gene TRBV3-1 combines with J gene TRBJ2-3; 10 nucleotides match TRBD2. CDR1 LGHDT and CDR2 YNNKEL come from the germline V gene (reference sequence). The trim removed 4 bases at V and 2 bases at J, leaving 15 bases unmatched. There are 19 residues in the CDR3. In nucleotides, the CDR3 is TGTGCCAGCAGCCTAGCCCGGACTAGCGGAGTAATAATCACAGATACGCAGTATTTT. It is translated as CASSLARTSGVIITDTQYF.

The chain couples TRBV7-9 to TRBJ2-7; D remains unclear. Germline CDR1 and CDR2: SEHNR and FQNEAQ (reference sequence). This CDR3 is built from 12 residues. The ends were cut back, 5 bases at V and 2 bases at J, with 7 bases in the middle. The CDR3 bases are TGTGCCAGCAGCAAGAACACCTACGAGCAGTACTTC. Amino acid sequence: CASSKNTYEQYF.

The chain combines TRBV10-3 with TRBJ2-7; 8 nucleotides line up with TRBD2. The V and J ends lost 2 bases and 5 bases, in that order; junction bases with no gene match: 11. CDR3 length: 16 residues. Germline V gene lookup returns CDR1 ENHRY and CDR2 SYGVKD. The CDR3 DNA sequence: TGTGCCATCAGTGAGCTTGGAAGCGGGAGAGGCGACGAGCAGTACTTC. This sequence encodes CAISELGSGRGDEQYF.

On this clonotype itself: A much larger clone lies a single base off, so this may be a read error. The CDR3 DNA is TGTGCTAGTAGTTTTGAACTAGCGGGAGCAGATACGCAGTATTTT. Translation: CASSFELAGADTQYF. The chain employs TRBV12-5 and TRBJ2-3, with 11 bases matching TRBD2. Germline lookup yields CDR1 LGHNT and CDR2 FRNRAP. This CDR3 is 15 amino acids long.

V is TRBV6-2 or TRBV6-3 and J is TRBJ2-1; 7 nucleotides match TRBD2. This CDR3 has 16 residues. CDR1 and CDR2 from the germline V gene are MNHEY and SVGEGT. The ends lost 2 bases at V and 4 bases at J; junction bases unmatched: 8. CDR3 loop: CASSYESGRRYNEQFF. CDR3 bases: TGTGCCAGCAGTTACGAGTCCGGGAGGAGGTACAATGAGCAGTTCTTC.

The table lists this clonotype with a count of one. This may be a read error: a much more frequent sequence differs by one nucleotide. This chain connects TRBV27 to TRBJ2-7, with 10 bases aligning to TRBD1. This CDR3 is built from 15 residues. The germline CDR1 and CDR2 sequences are MNHEY and SMNVEV (reference sequence). The CDR3 nucleotides are TGTGCCAGCGGTTTAGCTCCGGGACAGGGGAACGAGCAGTACTTC. Encoded protein: CASGLAPGQGNEQYF.

In this sample, this clonotype turned up a few times. The rearrangement uses TRBV20-1 and TRBJ2-1; D is possibly TRBD1 (5 bases). The CDR3 consists of 16 residues. The germline CDR1 and CDR2 sequences are DFQATT and SNEGSKA (reference sequence). Trimming took 5 bases from V and 4 from J, leaving 21 bases between them. The CDR3 here is CSAQKGAVLQYNEQFF. The CDR3 DNA follows: TGCAGTGCTCAGAAAGGGGCGGTACTGCAGTACAATGAGCAGTTCTTC.

The CDR3 protein is CAISGPGLAGDEQFF. The CDR3, as DNA: TGTGCCATCAGTGGCCCGGGACTAGCGGGAGATGAGCAGTTCTTC. The chain is built from TRBV10-3 and TRBJ2-1; TRBD2 matches 14 bases. This CDR3 region has 15 residues. Germline V gene sequence: CDR1 ENHRY, CDR2 SYGVKD. After removal of 4 bases from V and 8 bases from J, the junction contained 4 bases not matched to a gene.

The genes are TRBV24-1 and TRBJ2-7; 9 positions agree with TRBD1. The CDR3 loop spans 12 amino acids. In germline, CDR1 is KGHDR, CDR2 SFDVKD. V shed 9 bases, J shed 6 bases, and the junction held 5 bases outside the gene matches. The CDR3 protein is CATGQGSGEQYF. The CDR3 DNA reads TGTGCCACCGGACAGGGGAGCGGCGAGCAGTACTTC.

The chain employs TRBV7-9 and TRBJ2-2; 9 bases fit TRBD1. The CDR3 covers 17 residues. Germline V gene sequence: CDR1 SEHNR, CDR2 FQNEAQ (reference sequence). After removal of 3 bases from V and 1 base from J, the junction contained 6 bases not matched to a gene. Here the CDR3 reads CASSLGRGQGNTGELFF. Written as DNA, the CDR3 is TGTGCCAGCAGCTTGGGACGGGGACAGGGGAACACCGGGGAGCTGTTTTTT.

This clonotype appeared a few times. The V and J genes are TRBV18 and TRBJ1-3; D gene ambiguous. CDR3 length: 11 amino acids. Germline CDR1 is KGHSH and CDR2 is LQKENI. V lost 8 bases, J lost 8 bases, and 10 bases lay in between. CDR3 nucleotide sequence: TGTGCCAGCCGGCTGGCGGACACCATATATTTT. This translates into CASRLADTIYF.

This chain links TRBV7-8 with TRBJ2-7; D is unresolved. The V gene's germline CDR1 is SGHVS and CDR2 FQNEAQ. This CDR3 is 12 amino acids long. V lost 5 bases, J lost 5 bases, and 10 bases lay in between. CDR3 DNA: TGTGCCAGCAGCCCCCCACGTCACGAGCAGTACTTC. It specifies CASSPPRHEQYF.

The V call is TRBV5-6, the J call TRBJ2-1; D remains unclear. The CDR3 contains 15 residues. Trimming took 2 bases from V and 4 from J, leaving 13 bases between them. CDR1 is SGHDT, CDR2 YYEEEE, per germline. CDR3 bases: TGTGCCAGCAGCTTCGGATTCTACCGTTACAATGAGCAGTTCTTC. It encodes CASSFGFYRYNEQFF.

The table lists this clonotype with a few counts. The rearrangement joins TRBV29-1 to TRBJ2-5; D is perhaps TRBD1 (5 bases). CDR1 and CDR2 (germline): SQVTM, ANQGSEA. Trimming pared 7 bases from V and 1 base from J, leaving 16 bases between. The CDR3 spans 14 residues. The CDR3 loop is CSAQAQDPQETQYF. The CDR3 DNA sequence: TGCAGCGCCCAAGCACAGGATCCCCAAGAGACCCAGTACTTC.

This clonotype was found a few times. The chain has TRBV5-1 and TRBJ2-2, with 13 bases aligning to TRBD2. The CDR3 has 16 residues. The germline V gene encodes CDR1 SGHRS and CDR2 YFSETQ. The V and J ends lost 4 bases and 4 bases, in that order; junction bases with no gene match: 4. CDR3 amino acids: CASSMTSGRFTGELFF. The CDR3 DNA is TGCGCCAGCAGCATGACTAGCGGGAGGTTCACCGGGGAGCTGTTTTTT.

This clonotype was seen repeatedly, ten times or more. V and J are TRBV5-1 and TRBJ2-1; TRBD2 matches 13 bases. The CDR3 is 16 residues long. Germline loops: CDR1 SGHRS, CDR2 YFSETQ. Trimming took 4 bases from V and 7 from J; bases not matched to a gene: 8. In nucleotides, the CDR3 is TGCGCCAGCAGCCGCCCCGGGACTAGCGGGATGAATGAGCAGTTCTTC. It translates to CASSRPGTSGMNEQFF.

This clonotype was counted only a few times. The chain uses TRBV7-2 and TRBJ2-1; 7 bases match TRBD2. The germline V gene has CDR1 SGHTA and CDR2 FQGNSA. The CDR3 has 17 amino acids. V was pared by 2 bases and J by 1 base, with 8 bases of the junction left unmatched. As DNA, the CDR3 is TGTGCCAGCAGCTTAAAGTTGGGAGGGAATTCCTACAATGAGCAGTTCTTC. Translation gives CASSLKLGGNSYNEQFF. The whole variable domain, remainder taken from reference TRBV7-2 and TRBJ2-1, is GAGVSQSPSNKVTEKGKDVELRCDPISGHTALYWYRQSLGQGLEFLIYFQGNSAPDKSGLPSDRFSAERTGGSVSTLTIQRTQQEDSAVYLCASSLKLGGNSYNEQFFGPGTRLTVL.

The J gene is TRBJ1-1, the V gene TRBV12-3 or TRBV12-4; D may be TRBD1 (5 bases). Between the trimmed V and J ends, which lost 6 bases and 4 bases, there was a span of 15 bases. The CDR3 has 14 amino acids. DNA of the CDR3: TGTGCCAGCAGCCTAGGAGGGGATGGCACTGAAGCTTTCTTT. Its translation is CASSLGGDGTEAFF.

To note about this clonotype: The junction departs from germline at one end; a sequencing error may be responsible. The J gene is TRBJ1-3, the V gene TRBV20-1, with D tentatively TRBD1 (6 bases). From germline, CDR1 is DFQATT and CDR2 SNEGSKA (reference sequence). There are 16 residues in the CDR3. Here the CDR3 DNA reads TGCTGTGCATCCGGGGGCCCGGGGAACTCTGGAAACACCATATATTTT. Protein product: CCASGGPGNSGNTIYF.

Many counts were recorded for this clonotype. The chain has TRBV29-1 and TRBJ2-3, with D unresolved. The length of the CDR3 is 11 residues. V was cut by 8 bases and J by 2 bases, with 8 bases left in between. Germline V gene sequence: CDR1 SQVTM, CDR2 ANQGSEA. The CDR3, as DNA: TGCAGCCTGGCCGACACAGATACGCAGTATTTT. Translating gives CSLADTDTQYF.

This clonotype has just a few counts. V gene TRBV6-1 combines with J gene TRBJ1-5; 10 nucleotides align to TRBD1. The junction had 0 bases not matched to a gene; V was cut back by 6 bases and J by 4 bases. Germline CDR1 reads MNHNS; CDR2 reads SASEGT. CDR3 length: 13 residues. The CDR3 DNA reads TGTGCCAGCAGGGACAGGGGGAATCAGCCCCAGCATTTT. It yields the protein CASRDRGNQPQHF.

This clonotype was recorded at least ten times. This rearrangement joins TRBV20-1 to TRBJ2-3; TRBD2 agrees at 8 bases. The CDR3 contains 16 residues. Germline lookup yields CDR1 DFQATT and CDR2 SNEGSKA (reference sequence). V trimming: 1 base; J trimming: 3 bases; junction bases outside the gene matches: 9. CDR3 in DNA: TGCAGTGCTAGAGGCGGATGGAGCGGGAGTACAGATACGCAGTATTTT. Translating it yields CSARGGWSGSTDTQYF.

The chain employs TRBV28 and TRBJ2-3, with D tentatively TRBD2 (5 bases). CDR1 MDHEN and CDR2 SYDVKM come from the germline V gene. With 6 bases removed from V and 4 bases from J, the gap between germline ends came to 11 bases. The CDR3 has 13 amino acids. CDR3 region: CASSPMRADTQYF. CDR3 DNA: TGTGCCAGCAGCCCTATGAGGGCAGATACGCAGTATTTT.

The chain couples TRBV20-1 to TRBJ2-7; TRBD2 aligns across 7 bases. CDR3 length: 15 amino acids. Per the germline V gene, CDR1 is DFQATT and CDR2 is SNEGSKA (reference sequence). Trimming cost V 2 bases and J 1 base; bases outside gene matches: 8. CDR3 region: CSARPRLARSYEQYF. The DNA for the CDR3 is TGCAGTGCTAGACCTAGACTAGCAAGGTCCTACGAGCAGTACTTC.

This clonotype was observed a handful of times. The chain recombines TRBV7-2 with TRBJ2-7, with 8 positions matching TRBD1. CDR1 and CDR2 (germline): SGHTA, FQGNSA. The CDR3 covers 15 residues. Trimming took 4 bases from V and 5 from J; bases not matched to a gene: 10. The CDR3 sequence: CASSSTPGGLHEQYF. In DNA, the CDR3 is TGTGCCAGCAGCTCTACCCCAGGGGGCTTACACGAGCAGTACTTC. The whole variable domain, remainder taken from reference TRBV7-2 and TRBJ2-7, is GAGVSQSPSNKVTEKGKDVELRCDPISGHTALYWYRQSLGQGLEFLIYFQGNSAPDKSGLPSDRFSAERTGGSVSTLTIQRTQQEDSAVYLCASSSTPGGLHEQYFGPGTRLTVT.

This clonotype came up a few times. The V gene is TRBV6-6, the J gene TRBJ1-4; D is unclear. The ends were cut back, 5 bases at V and 5 bases at J, with 6 bases in the middle. Germline CDR1 reads MNHNY; CDR2 reads SVGAGI (reference sequence). This CDR3 comprises 12 residues. The CDR3 nucleotides are TGTGCCAGCAGTAGGCAAAATGAAAAACTGTTTTTT. This gives the protein CASSRQNEKLFF.

This clonotype was detected ten times or more. The V gene is TRBV27, the J gene TRBJ2-2; 11 nucleotides agree with TRBD2. Germline V CDR1 and CDR2: MNHEY, SMNVEV (reference sequence). Germline trimming cut 7 bases from V and 5 bases from J; bases unmatched to any gene: 3. The CDR3 is 14 residues long. CDR3: CASKWTSGTGELFF. The CDR3 coding sequence is TGTGCCAGCAAGTGGACTAGCGGGACCGGGGAGCTGTTTTTT.

This clonotype was seen ten or more times. V gene TRBV27 combines with J gene TRBJ1-1; possible D gene TRBD1, 5 bases. The CDR3 consists of 15 residues. V lost 8 bases, J lost 0 bases, and 16 bases lay in between. Germline V CDR1 and CDR2: MNHEY, SMNVEV (reference sequence). CDR3: CASGNAGVMNTEAFF. The CDR3, as DNA: TGTGCCAGCGGAAACGCGGGGGTCATGAACACTGAAGCTTTCTTT.

V usage is TRBV15 and J usage is TRBJ1-4; D gene uncertain. Trimming left V 8 bases short and J 3 bases short, with 7 bases between. There are 12 residues in the CDR3. Germline V gives CDR1 LNHNV, CDR2 YYDKDF (reference sequence). The CDR3 here is CATVQSNEKLFF. The CDR3 DNA follows: TGTGCCACCGTACAGTCTAATGAAAAACTGTTTTTT.

This clonotype was counted between two and nine times. The rearrangement uses TRBV6-2 or TRBV6-3 and TRBJ2-7; 9 nucleotides align to TRBD2. Germline V gives CDR1 MNHEY, CDR2 SVGEGT. The CDR3 totals 15 residues. Trimming took 6 bases from V and 2 from J; bases not matched to a gene: 8. The DNA for the CDR3 is TGTGCCAGCAGCAAGTCTAGCGGGGCTACCTACGAGCAGTACTTC. Translated: CASSKSSGATYEQYF.